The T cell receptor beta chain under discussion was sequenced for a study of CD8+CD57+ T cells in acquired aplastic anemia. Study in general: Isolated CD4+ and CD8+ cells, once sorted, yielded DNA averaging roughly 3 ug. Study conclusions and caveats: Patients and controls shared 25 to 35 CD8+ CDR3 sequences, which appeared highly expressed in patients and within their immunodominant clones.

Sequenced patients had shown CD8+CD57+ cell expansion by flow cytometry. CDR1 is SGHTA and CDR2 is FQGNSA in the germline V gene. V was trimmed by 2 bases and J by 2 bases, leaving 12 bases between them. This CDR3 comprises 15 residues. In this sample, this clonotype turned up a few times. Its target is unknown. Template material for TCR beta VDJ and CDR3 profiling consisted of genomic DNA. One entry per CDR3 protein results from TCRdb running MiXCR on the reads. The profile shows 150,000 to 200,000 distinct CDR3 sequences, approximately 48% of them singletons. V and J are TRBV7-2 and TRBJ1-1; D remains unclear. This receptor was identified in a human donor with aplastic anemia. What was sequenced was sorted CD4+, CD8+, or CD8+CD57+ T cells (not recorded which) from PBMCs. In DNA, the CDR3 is TGTGCCAGCAGCTTAAGTGATAATCGAAACACTGAAGCTTTCTTT. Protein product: CASSLSDNRNTEAFF.